Below are 30 T cell receptor beta chains sequenced from a single sample in a study of blood T cells in healthy people across ages. Alongside a J-beta primer mix, a sample-barcoded 5' primer served in a second PCR lasting about 7 to 11 cycles. TCRdb processed the 5' RACE reads anew with MiXCR; each CDR3 protein has one entry. The table lists about 720,000 distinct CDR3 sequences, just under 25% of them singletons, with under 4% in the top ten. Separately, the same data were catalogued under a study of T cells of mothers and their children.

The sample was blood. These receptors came from a boy younger than 18 in good health.

The chain uses TRBV7-9 and TRBJ2-3; 7 positions agree with TRBD2. V shed 5 bases, J shed 4 bases, and the junction held 9 bases outside the gene matches. This CDR3 comprises 15 residues. CDR1 and CDR2 from the germline V gene are SEHNR and FQNEAQ (reference sequence). The CDR3 here is CASSPSGVQADTQYF. The DNA for the CDR3 is TGTGCCAGCAGCCCTAGCGGAGTGCAGGCAGATACGCAGTATTTT.

The chain carries TRBV12-3 or TRBV12-4 and TRBJ1-4; the D gene is possibly TRBD1 (5 bases). Trimming left V 6 bases short and J 8 bases short, with 13 bases between. This CDR3 is built from 13 residues. The CDR3 DNA sequence: TGTGCCAGCAGAGGCAACGGGGCCGAAAAACTGTTTTTT. This codes for CASRGNGAEKLFF.

The chain couples TRBV28 to TRBJ1-2; no clear D gene. The CDR3 sequence is 12 residues long. V was pared by 3 bases and J by 7 bases, with 9 bases between. Germline CDR1 is MDHEN and CDR2 is SYDVKM. The CDR3 protein is CASSLRTRGYTF. DNA for the CDR3: TGTGCCAGCAGTTTGAGGACCCGTGGCTACACCTTC.

This clonotype has more than one count but fewer than ten. The V gene is TRBV6-6, the J gene TRBJ2-1; no firm D call. The V end was cut by 5 bases, the J end by 1 base, with 9 bases between. This CDR3 has 14 residues. CDR1 and CDR2 from the germline V gene are MNHNY and SVGAGI (reference sequence). DNA for the CDR3: TGTGCCAGCAGTCGGGTGGGGTCCTACAATGAGCAGTTCTTC. Amino acids: CASSRVGSYNEQFF.

This clonotype was detected only a few times. V is TRBV24-1 and J is TRBJ2-7; the D gene is possibly TRBD1 (5 bases). The ends were cut back, 11 bases at V and 4 bases at J, with 11 bases in the middle. The CDR3 covers 11 residues. Germline CDR1 is KGHDR and CDR2 is SFDVKD. CDR3 residues: CANDRTYEQYF. The CDR3 bases are TGTGCCAACGACAGAACTTACGAGCAGTACTTC.

The chain has TRBV14 and TRBJ2-7; 11 bases fit TRBD2. Unmatched junction bases numbered 9, after V lost 5 bases and J lost 0 bases. The germline gives CDR1 SGHDN, CDR2 FVKESK. The CDR3 is 17 residues long. CDR3 sequence (DNA): TGTGCCAGCAGCAAGGTCCTGGGACTAGCGGCCTCCTACGAGCAGTACTTC. The encoded protein is CASSKVLGLAASYEQYF.

J is TRBJ2-2 and V is TRBV11-2; no clear D. V was trimmed by 2 bases and J by 6 bases, leaving 22 bases between them. CDR3 length: 18 amino acids. Germline V gene data show CDR1 as SGHAT and CDR2 as FQNNGV. The CDR3 DNA reads as TGTGCCAGCAGCTTATCTAAGCGTCGACTCCTTGGGGCCGGGGAGCTGTTTTTT. It codes for CASSLSKRRLLGAGELFF.

J is TRBJ2-7 and V is TRBV9; possible D gene TRBD1, 8 bases. This CDR3 spans 15 amino acids. Germline assignment: CDR1 SGDLS and CDR2 YYNGEE. The V and J ends lost 3 bases and 2 bases respectively, with 15 bases between them. This CDR3 reads CASSETGGTTYEQYF. For the CDR3, the DNA is TGTGCCAGCAGCGAAACAGGGGGGACTACCTACGAGCAGTACTTC.

This clonotype was detected a few times. The chain employs TRBV5-1 and TRBJ2-7; 14 nucleotides agree with TRBD2. With the DNA end fitting TRBJ2-1 better, the J assignment may be wrong. Germline-derived CDR1 and CDR2 are SGHRS and YFSETQ. This CDR3 has 15 amino acids. The CDR3 DNA sequence: TGCGCCAGCAGCCGGGGACTAGCGGGAGTGGGTGAGCAGTTCTTC. It codes for CASSRGLAGVGEQFF.

This chain connects TRBV7-6 to TRBJ2-3; 11 bases fit TRBD2. Germline V CDR1 and CDR2: SGHVS, FNYEAQ. Losses at the gene ends were 8 bases for V and 6 bases for J; bases not matched to a gene: 10. The CDR3 contains 15 residues. CDR3 DNA sequence: TGTGCCAGCGGCCTCTCTAGCGGGGGGACTGATACGCAGTATTTT. Translation gives CASGLSSGGTDTQYF.

Regarding this clonotype: At one end, the junction sequence differs from germline, possibly due to a read error. V usage is TRBV12-3 or TRBV12-4 and J usage is TRBJ2-3; a weak D match, TRBD2 (7 bases). The CDR3 extends over 14 amino acids. CDR3 nucleotide sequence: TGTGCCAGCACTTTAATGGGGGGGCCTGATACGCAGTATTTT. Its translation: CASTLMGGPDTQYF.

The chain links TRBV18 to TRBJ1-6, with 9 bases aligning to TRBD1. The CDR3 contains 15 residues. Unmatched junction bases numbered 6, after V lost 2 bases and J lost 10 bases. Germline V gene sequence: CDR1 KGHSH, CDR2 LQKENI. The DNA of the CDR3 is TGTGCCAGCTCACCAGAAAGGACAGGGGAATCACCCCTCCACTTT. Its translation is CASSPERTGESPLHF.

J is TRBJ2-7 and V is TRBV6-2 or TRBV6-3; D is undetermined. This CDR3 is 13 amino acids long. Germline CDR1 is MNHEY and CDR2 is SVGEGT. The V end was cut by 4 bases, the J end by 2 bases, with 9 bases between. The CDR3 here is CASSLTKAYEQYF. CDR3 sequence (DNA): TGTGCCAGCAGTTTAACAAAAGCCTACGAGCAGTACTTC.

The V and J genes are TRBV9 and TRBJ2-3; TRBD1 might be the D (6 bases). V dropped 3 bases and J dropped 14 bases, with 19 bases sitting between them. CDR3 length: 13 amino acids. CDR1 SGDLS and CDR2 YYNGEE come from the germline V gene. CDR3 DNA: TGTGCCAGCAGCGGATCCGGGACAACTAAGGCGTATTTT. Translating it yields CASSGSGTTKAYF.

This chain links TRBV11-2 with TRBJ1-3, with D unresolved. Per the germline V gene, CDR1 is SGHAT and CDR2 is FQNNGV. The length of the CDR3 is 15 residues. The germline V and J ends were trimmed by 3 bases and 0 bases, with 9 bases remaining between them. The chain's CDR3 is CASSFWISSGNTIYF. In DNA, the CDR3 is TGTGCCAGCAGCTTTTGGATCAGCTCTGGAAACACCATATATTTT.

The J gene is TRBJ1-4, the V gene TRBV6-5, with D maybe TRBD1 (5 bases). Trimming shortened V by 0 bases and J by 8 bases, and 13 bases separated the two germline ends. Per germline, CDR1 MNHEY and CDR2 SVGAGI. This CDR3 comprises 15 residues. CDR3 loop: CASSYSTALGEKLFF. CDR3 nucleotides: TGTGCCAGCAGTTACTCGACAGCCCTGGGGGAAAAACTGTTTTTT.

This clonotype was seen only a few times. The chain recombines TRBV12-3 or TRBV12-4 with TRBJ2-3, with D perhaps matching TRBD1 or TRBD2 (6 bases each). The CDR3 covers 14 residues. Between the trimmed V and J ends, which lost 7 bases and 3 bases, there was a span of 14 bases. CDR3 sequence (DNA): TGTGCCAGCACCACGTGGGGGGCGACAGATACGCAGTATTTT. It codes for CASTTWGATDTQYF.

This sequence joins TRBV6-2 or TRBV6-3 and TRBJ1-5; 8 nucleotides agree with TRBD1. Germline V gives CDR1 MNHEY, CDR2 SVGEGT. CDR3 length: 14 amino acids. V trimming: 5 bases; J trimming: 6 bases; junction bases outside the gene matches: 6. The CDR3: CASSMRTGIQPQHF. DNA of the CDR3: TGTGCCAGCAGTATGCGGACAGGGATTCAGCCCCAGCATTTT.

This clonotype was observed many times. CDR3 nucleotide sequence: TGCGCCAGCAGCCAAGGTGGCGTCAACTACGAGCAGTACTTC. Translation: CASSQGGVNYEQYF. The rearrangement uses TRBV4-1 and TRBJ2-7; no definite D call. In germline, CDR1 is MGHRA, CDR2 YSYEKL. Trimming took off 1 base at V and 3 bases at J, with 10 bases between the two ends. The CDR3 totals 14 residues.

This clonotype was observed a few times. V gene TRBV7-3 combines with J gene TRBJ2-2, with D perhaps given as TRBD1 or TRBD2 (5 bases each). The germline V gene has CDR1 SGHTA and CDR2 FQGTGA. V dropped 5 bases and J dropped 5 bases, with 9 bases sitting between them. This CDR3 spans 13 amino acids. The CDR3 loop reads CASSPWGTGELFF. CDR3 in DNA: TGTGCCAGCAGCCCCTGGGGGACCGGGGAGCTGTTTTTT. Using reference TRBV7-3 and TRBJ2-2 for the parts outside the CDR3, the full variable domain is GAGVSQTPSNKVTEKGKYVELRCDPISGHTALYWYRQSLGQGPEFLIYFQGTGAADDSGLPNDRFFAVRPEGSVSTLKIQRTERGDSAVYLCASSPWGTGELFFGEGSRLTVL.

Concerning this clonotype: No conserved phenylalanine or tryptophan is present at the end of the CDR3, so a read error is the likely explanation. The chain carries TRBV20-1 and TRBJ2-2, with 9 bases lining up with TRBD2. This CDR3 region has 15 residues. Germline-derived CDR1 and CDR2 are DFQATT and SNEGSKA (reference sequence). J lost 1 base, V lost 3 bases, and 3 bases had no gene match. This chain's CDR3 is CSARRTSVNTGELFL. CDR3 DNA: TGCAGTGCTAGGAGGACTAGCGTGAACACCGGGGAGCTGTTTCTT.

The genes are TRBV10-3 and TRBJ1-5; TRBD1 might be the D (6 bases). V lost 3 bases, J lost 6 bases, and 12 bases lay in between. The CDR3 is made up of 14 amino acids. Per the germline V gene, CDR1 is ENHRY and CDR2 is SYGVKD. The CDR3 DNA follows: TGTGCCATCAGTGATTCCGGGGGCGGTCAGCCCCAGCATTTT. Translation gives CAISDSGGGQPQHF.

This rearrangement joins TRBV7-2 to TRBJ2-4; D may correspond to TRBD1 or TRBD2 (6 bases each). V lost 5 bases and J 0 bases, leaving 11 bases between the germline ends. The CDR3 runs to 15 residues. CDR1 SGHTA and CDR2 FQGNSA come from the germline V gene. In DNA, the CDR3 is TGTGCCAGCAGCCGGAGGGGGTTAGCCAAAAACATTCAGTACTTC. Translation: CASSRRGLAKNIQYF.

The chain recombines TRBV5-4 with TRBJ1-3, with 7 bases that match TRBD1. The CDR3 has 17 residues. CDR1 is SGHNT and CDR2 is YYREEE in the germline V gene (reference sequence). Trimming took 0 bases from V and 3 from J; bases not matched to a gene: 9. The CDR3, as DNA: TGTGCCAGCAGCTTGGGGACAGGTCGAGGCTTTGGAAACACCATATATTTT. Protein product: CASSLGTGRGFGNTIYF.

The gene calls are TRBV7-8 and TRBJ2-3, with 9 bases matching TRBD2. The V segment lost 3 bases and the J segment 6 bases; nucleotides outside the gene matches: 10. This CDR3 region has 16 residues. From germline, CDR1 is SGHVS and CDR2 FQNEAQ. Here the CDR3 reads CASSFLTSGPSDTQYF. The CDR3 DNA is TGTGCCAGCAGCTTTCTCACTAGCGGGCCGTCGGATACGCAGTATTTT.

This chain links TRBV29-1 with TRBJ2-1; 16 bases agree with TRBD2. Germline CDR1 SQVTM, CDR2 ANQGSEA. The trim removed 3 bases at V and 9 bases at J, leaving 5 bases unmatched. CDR3 length: 15 amino acids. As DNA, the CDR3 is TGCAGCGTTGAGGGGACTAGCGGGAGGGCTGGTGAGCAGTTCTTC. It codes for CSVEGTSGRAGEQFF.

The chain carries TRBV2 and TRBJ2-5; a weak D match, TRBD2 (6 bases). V lost 10 bases, J lost 4 bases, and 13 bases lay in between. Germline V CDR1 and CDR2: SNHLY, FYNNEI. This CDR3 is built from 12 residues. This CDR3 is CATLRGGETQYF. In DNA form, the CDR3 reads TGTGCCACCCTGAGGGGAGGAGAGACCCAGTACTTC.

This clonotype was detected only a few times. The chain links TRBV21-1 to TRBJ2-7; the table's D call, TRBD1, has no DNA check behind it. TRBV21-1 is designated a pseudogene. CDR3 size: 15 residues. The CDR3 DNA reads as TGTGCCAGCAGCTACCTACAGGGGGCGTTCCACGAGCAGTACTTC. It codes for CASSYLQGAFHEQYF.

This clonotype was detected only a few times. This rearrangement joins TRBV24-1 to TRBJ1-5; possibly TRBD1 for D (6 bases). Germline V gene lookup returns CDR1 KGHDR and CDR2 SFDVKD. The CDR3 length is 15 residues. V lost 3 bases and J lost 0, with 8 bases in between. The CDR3 coding sequence is TGTGCCACCAGTGATGCGGACAGTAGCAATCAGCCCCAGCATTTT. It codes for CATSDADSSNQPQHF.

This clonotype was counted only a few times. The rearrangement links TRBV20-1 to TRBJ2-7, with 12 nucleotides matching TRBD2. The CDR3 runs 17 residues. V trimming: 1 base; J trimming: 6 bases; junction bases outside the gene matches: 13. CDR1 and CDR2 (germline): DFQATT, SNEGSKA (reference sequence). This CDR3 reads CSARGNPGTSGSSEQYF. The DNA of the CDR3 is TGCAGTGCTAGAGGTAATCCCGGGACTAGCGGGTCTTCCGAGCAGTACTTC.